These 29 T cell receptor beta chains were sequenced from one sample in a study of cytomegalovirus exposure and HLA in healthy donors. Clones were read by immunoSEQ multiplex PCR, and TCRdb kept only the in-frame ones, dropping some. The repertoire holds 150,000 to 200,000 clones, roughly 90% seen once, with around 10% in the top ten. The specimen was PBMCs. These receptors came from a woman aged 18-29 years in good health and CMV-seropositive.

The chain combines TRBV5-5 with TRBJ2-7; D is possibly TRBD1 (6 bases). The CDR3 has 15 residues. Germline V gene lookup returns CDR1 SGHKS and CDR2 YYEKEE (reference sequence). V was shortened by 4 bases and J by 6 bases, with 20 bases between the two germline ends. The CDR3 DNA follows: TGTGCCAGCAGCGTCACAACAGGGAGCTTCGGCGAGCAGTACTTC. Protein sequence: CASSVTTGSFGEQYF. The full variable domain, its missing parts supplied by reference TRBV5-5 and TRBJ2-7, is DAGVTQSPTHLIKTRGQQVTLRCSPISGHKSVSWYQQVLGQGPQFIFQYYEKEERGRGNFPDRFSARQFPNYSSELNVNALLLGDSALYLCASSVTTGSFGEQYFGPGTRLTVT.

This chain links TRBV7-9 with TRBJ2-3, with 7 nucleotides matching TRBD2. CDR3 length: 13 amino acids. V shed 5 bases, J shed 4 bases, and the junction held 3 bases outside the gene matches. The germline V gene has CDR1 SEHNR and CDR2 FQNEAQ (reference sequence). DNA of the CDR3: TGTGCCAGCAGCCTGACTAGCTCAGATACGCAGTATTTT. This gives the protein CASSLTSSDTQYF. Combining the CDR3 with reference TRBV7-9 and TRBJ2-3 gives the whole variable domain DTGVSQNPRHKITKRGQNVTFRCDPISEHNRLYWYRQTLGQGPEFLTYFQNEAQLEKSRLLSDRFSAERPKGSFSTLEIQRTEQGDSAMYLCASSLTSSDTQYFGPGTRLTVL.

This clone was recorded once. This sequence joins TRBV11-3 and TRBJ1-2; TRBD1 agrees at 10 bases. The CDR3 extends over 15 amino acids. After removal of 3 bases from V and 6 bases from J, the junction contained 7 bases not matched to a gene. Germline V CDR1 and CDR2: SGHNT, YENEEA. CDR3 bases: TGTGCCAGCAGCTTGGTTCCCGGGACAGGGGATGGCTACACCTTC. Translated: CASSLVPGTGDGYTF.

This chain joins TRBV6-5 and TRBJ2-5; D is possibly TRBD2 (5 bases). The CDR3 loop spans 14 amino acids. Per germline, CDR1 MNHEY and CDR2 SVGAGI. Trimming removed 0 bases from V and 5 bases from J, with 10 bases in between. The CDR3 coding sequence is TGTGCCAGCAGTTACTCGACGGGATTGGAGACCCAGTACTTC. Protein: CASSYSTGLETQYF.

The chain is built from TRBV2 and TRBJ2-7; TRBD1 might be the D (6 bases). Germline V gene lookup returns CDR1 SNHLY and CDR2 FYNNEI. The CDR3 runs to 14 residues. The V end was cut by 1 base, the J end by 2 bases, with 9 bases between. The chain's CDR3 is CASSEDAGAYEQYF. CDR3 coding DNA: TGTGCCAGCAGTGAAGATGCAGGGGCCTACGAGCAGTACTTC. Using reference TRBV2 and TRBJ2-7 for the parts outside the CDR3, the full variable domain is EPEVTQTPSHQVTQMGQEVILRCVPISNHLYFYWYRQILGQKVEFLVSFYNNEISEKSEIFDDQFSVERPDGSNFTLKIRSTKLEDSAMYFCASSEDAGAYEQYFGPGTRLTVT.

The gene calls are TRBV19 and TRBJ2-5, with a weak D call TRBD2 (6 bases). Deletions cut 6 bases from V and 4 bases from J, with 15 bases between. Germline values: CDR1 LNHDA, CDR2 SQIVND (reference sequence). The CDR3 length is 14 residues. The CDR3 spells CASSTPGGGETQYF. In DNA form, the CDR3 reads TGTGCCAGTAGCACCCCCGGGGGAGGAGAGACCCAGTACTTC.

This rearrangement joins TRBV2 to TRBJ2-1, with a tentative D call TRBD1 (6 bases). Germline lookup yields CDR1 SNHLY and CDR2 FYNNEI. This CDR3 spans 15 amino acids. Trimming cost V 6 bases and J 4 bases, with 16 bases left between them. The CDR3 coding sequence is TGTGCCAGCAGAAGAAGGGACAACTATTACAATGAGCAGTTCTTC. It yields the protein CASRRRDNYYNEQFF.

This sequence joins TRBV13 and TRBJ2-1, with a possible D match to TRBD2 (5 bases). The CDR3 is made up of 14 amino acids. Trimming took 7 bases from V and 6 from J, leaving 16 bases between them. The V gene's germline CDR1 is PRHDT and CDR2 FYEKMQ (reference sequence). CDR3 in DNA: TGTGCCAGCACCTTGGGCGGGCTCCTCAATGAGCAGTTCTTC. This codes for CASTLGGLLNEQFF.

The rearrangement links TRBV7-2 to TRBJ2-5; TRBD2 matches 13 bases. V lost 1 base, J lost 5 bases, and 7 bases stayed unmatched. CDR3 length: 17 residues. From germline, CDR1 is SGHTA and CDR2 FQGNSA. The CDR3 here is CASSLGLAGGLGETQYF. The CDR3 region has the DNA TGTGCCAGCAGCTTAGGACTAGCGGGAGGCCTAGGGGAGACCCAGTACTTC. Based on the CDR3 plus reference TRBV7-2 and TRBJ2-5, the full variable domain is GAGVSQSPSNKVTEKGKDVELRCDPISGHTALYWYRQSLGQGLEFLIYFQGNSAPDKSGLPSDRFSAERTGGSVSTLTIQRTQQEDSAVYLCASSLGLAGGLGETQYFGPGTRLLVL.

This chain links TRBV18 with TRBJ2-7; maybe TRBD2 (6 bases). The V end was cut by 6 bases, the J end by 4 bases, with 13 bases between. The CDR3 covers 13 residues. The germline V gene encodes CDR1 KGHSH and CDR2 LQKENI. CDR3 residues: CASSPAGSYEQYF. CDR3 nucleotide sequence: TGTGCCAGCTCCCCGGCCGGGAGTTACGAGCAGTACTTC.

The chain employs TRBV9 and TRBJ2-5; 7 nucleotides match TRBD2. In germline, CDR1 is SGDLS, CDR2 YYNGEE. This CDR3 is built from 14 residues. The V segment lost 4 bases and the J segment 2 bases; nucleotides outside the gene matches: 5. The CDR3 here is CASSTTSVQETQYF. The CDR3 coding sequence is TGTGCCAGCAGCACCACTAGCGTTCAAGAGACCCAGTACTTC.

This chain uses TRBV19 with TRBJ2-2, with D maybe TRBD2 (6 bases). The CDR3 is made up of 15 amino acids. The V end lost 1 base, the J end lost 6 bases, and 12 bases lay between the germline ends. CDR1 is LNHDA, CDR2 SQIVND, per germline (reference sequence). In DNA form, the CDR3 reads TGTGCCAGTAGTATAGCCCGCCTAGCGCCCGGGGAGCTGTTTTTT. Encoded protein: CASSIARLAPGELFF.

The chain links TRBV9 to TRBJ1-1; tentatively, D is TRBD1 (6 bases). V shed 5 bases and J shed 8 bases, with 13 bases lying between them. This CDR3 has 12 residues. Germline CDR1 is SGDLS and CDR2 is YYNGEE. As DNA, the CDR3 is TGTGCCAGCAGGAAACAGGGTTCCGAAGCTTTCTTT. Translating gives CASRKQGSEAFF.

A word on this clone: Relative to the germline gene, one junction end is altered; a read error may explain this. This chain connects TRBV7-9 to TRBJ2-7; D perhaps matches TRBD2 (5 bases). From germline, CDR1 is SEHNR and CDR2 FQNEAQ (reference sequence). The CDR3 consists of 14 residues. The CDR3 here is CASSLPGSSHEQYF. The CDR3 DNA reads TGTGCCAGCAGCTTACCGGGAAGCTCCCACGAGCAGTACTTC.

The chain recombines TRBV27 with TRBJ2-5; 14 positions match TRBD2. The CDR3 length is 17 residues. J lost 3 bases, V lost 5 bases, and 8 bases had no gene match. CDR1 is MNHEY, CDR2 SMNVEV, per germline (reference sequence). The CDR3: CASSKRLAGGPEETQYF. The CDR3 coding sequence is TGTGCCAGCAGTAAACGACTAGCGGGAGGGCCAGAAGAGACCCAGTACTTC.

J is TRBJ1-1 and V is TRBV10-2, with D hard to call. Between the trimmed V and J ends, which lost 3 bases and 0 bases, there was a span of 11 bases. CDR1 and CDR2 from the germline V gene are WSHSY and SAAADI. There are 15 residues in the CDR3. The CDR3 sequence: CASSDPPSMNTEAFF. The CDR3 region has the DNA TGCGCCAGCAGTGATCCCCCTTCTATGAACACTGAAGCTTTCTTT.

The V gene is TRBV6-6, the J gene TRBJ2-5; unclear D gene. The V gene's germline CDR1 is MNHNY and CDR2 SVGAGI (reference sequence). This CDR3 comprises 12 residues. Trimming removed 7 bases from V and 3 bases from J, with 9 bases in between. The CDR3 loop is CASNGFEETQYF. The CDR3 DNA is TGTGCCAGCAATGGCTTCGAAGAGACCCAGTACTTC.

This clone appeared once. In DNA form, the CDR3 reads TGTGCCAGCAGCCAGGTCGCGGGGGGCGGGCAGTACTTC. Its protein is CASSQVAGGGQYF. The rearrangement links TRBV4-2 to TRBJ2-7, with 8 bases identical to TRBD2. V lost 3 bases to trimming and J lost 9 bases; unmatched junction nucleotides: 7. Looked up from germline, CDR1 is LGHNA and CDR2 is YNFKEQ. The CDR3 totals 13 residues.

The chain uses TRBV14 and TRBJ2-7; D not certain. The V end was cut by 0 bases, the J end by 4 bases, with 4 bases between. The CDR3 length is 12 residues. Germline loops: CDR1 SGHDN, CDR2 FVKESK. CDR3 sequence (DNA): TGTGCCAGCAGCCAAGATACTTACGAGCAGTACTTC. Encoded protein: CASSQDTYEQYF.

The chain combines TRBV5-1 with TRBJ2-5; 7 bases are a match to TRBD1. The V and J ends lost 4 bases and 0 bases, in that order; junction bases with no gene match: 3. The germline gives CDR1 SGHRS, CDR2 YFSETQ. The CDR3 spans 14 residues. The CDR3 nucleotides are TGCGCCAGCAGCCTACAGGGGCACCAAGAGACCCAGTACTTC. Translated: CASSLQGHQETQYF.

The V call is TRBV30, the J call TRBJ1-1, with D possibly TRBD1 on 6 matching bases. Between the trimmed V and J ends, which lost 0 bases and 1 base, there was a span of 15 bases. CDR1 is GTSNPN, CDR2 SVGIG, per germline (reference sequence). This CDR3 is built from 16 residues. The CDR3 nucleotides read TGTGCCTGGAGTGTAAATTTGGACAGATGGAACACTGAAGCTTTCTTT. This gives the protein CAWSVNLDRWNTEAFF.

The V and J genes are TRBV2 and TRBJ1-4; D call uncertain. In germline, CDR1 is SNHLY, CDR2 FYNNEI. The ends were cut back, 3 bases at V and 6 bases at J, with 8 bases in the middle. The CDR3 is 13 residues long. In nucleotides, the CDR3 is TGTGCCAGCAGTGAGTTGCGGTATGAAAAACTGTTTTTT. Its protein product is CASSELRYEKLFF.

This clone was observed once. This rearrangement joins TRBV9 to TRBJ2-6, with D hard to call. There are 17 residues in the CDR3. V lost 7 bases, J lost 5 bases, and 22 bases lay in between. Germline loops: CDR1 SGDLS, CDR2 YYNGEE. The CDR3 region is CASLRMYKQSRANVLTF. The CDR3 coding sequence is TGTGCCAGCTTGAGGATGTACAAACAAAGTCGGGCCAACGTCCTGACTTTC.

Of note for this clone: The same CDR3 can be traced to other DNA sequences in this sample. CDR3 sequence: CASSPGLAGVEQFF. The CDR3, as DNA: TGTGCCAGCTCACCGGGACTAGCGGGAGTCGAGCAGTTCTTC. The chain joins TRBV18 to TRBJ2-1, with 14 bases that match TRBD2. After removal of 3 bases from V and 10 bases from J, the junction contained 2 bases not matched to a gene. There are 14 residues in the CDR3. Germline-derived CDR1 and CDR2 are KGHSH and LQKENI. Drawing the rest from reference TRBV18 and TRBJ2-1, the complete variable domain is NAGVMQNPRHLVRRRGQEARLRCSPMKGHSHVYWYRQLPEEGLKFMVYLQKENIIDESGMPKERFSAEFPKEGPSILRIQQVVRGDSAAYFCASSPGLAGVEQFFGPGTRLTVL.

The gene calls are TRBV5-1 and TRBJ2-5; 7 bases fit TRBD2. With V trimmed by 0 bases and J by 3 bases, 5 bases remained unmatched. The germline CDR1 and CDR2 sequences are SGHRS and YFSETQ. The CDR3 is 15 residues long. This CDR3 is CASSLVPGREETQYF. CDR3 nucleotides: TGCGCCAGCAGCTTGGTACCGGGGAGGGAAGAGACCCAGTACTTC.

The chain combines TRBV6-5 with TRBJ2-7, with 9 bases identical to TRBD1. This CDR3 is 15 amino acids long. With 2 bases clipped from V and 6 bases from J, the junction kept 8 bases outside the gene matches. Germline V gene lookup returns CDR1 MNHEY and CDR2 SVGAGI. The CDR3 DNA reads TGTGCCAGCAGTTACCGGAGTCGACAGGGGGGCGAGCAGTACTTC. This codes for CASSYRSRQGGEQYF.

The chain links TRBV27 to TRBJ2-1, with 14 nucleotides matching TRBD2. V lost 4 bases to trimming and J lost 4 bases; unmatched junction nucleotides: 6. The CDR3 extends over 17 amino acids. The V gene's germline CDR1 is MNHEY and CDR2 SMNVEV (reference sequence). CDR3 protein: CASSSPGLAGEYNEQFF. The CDR3 DNA is TGTGCCAGCAGTTCGCCGGGACTAGCGGGAGAATACAATGAGCAGTTCTTC.

To note about this clone: Other DNA sequences within the sample encode an identical CDR3. This chain connects TRBV5-4 to TRBJ2-3, with D maybe TRBD1 (5 bases). V lost 0 bases and J lost 5, with 10 bases in between. The CDR3 length is 14 residues. CDR1 SGHNT and CDR2 YYREEE come from the germline V gene (reference sequence). The CDR3 loop reads CASSLVQGKDTQYF. The CDR3 DNA is TGTGCCAGCAGCTTGGTCCAGGGAAAAGATACGCAGTATTTT.

The chain combines TRBV5-6 with TRBJ2-7, with D hard to call. This CDR3 spans 11 amino acids. Trimming cost V 4 bases and J 5 bases, with 7 bases left between them. Germline CDR1 SGHDT, CDR2 YYEEEE. Written as DNA, the CDR3 is TGTGCCAGCAGCAGCTTGAACGAGCAGTACTTC. Translating it yields CASSSLNEQYF.